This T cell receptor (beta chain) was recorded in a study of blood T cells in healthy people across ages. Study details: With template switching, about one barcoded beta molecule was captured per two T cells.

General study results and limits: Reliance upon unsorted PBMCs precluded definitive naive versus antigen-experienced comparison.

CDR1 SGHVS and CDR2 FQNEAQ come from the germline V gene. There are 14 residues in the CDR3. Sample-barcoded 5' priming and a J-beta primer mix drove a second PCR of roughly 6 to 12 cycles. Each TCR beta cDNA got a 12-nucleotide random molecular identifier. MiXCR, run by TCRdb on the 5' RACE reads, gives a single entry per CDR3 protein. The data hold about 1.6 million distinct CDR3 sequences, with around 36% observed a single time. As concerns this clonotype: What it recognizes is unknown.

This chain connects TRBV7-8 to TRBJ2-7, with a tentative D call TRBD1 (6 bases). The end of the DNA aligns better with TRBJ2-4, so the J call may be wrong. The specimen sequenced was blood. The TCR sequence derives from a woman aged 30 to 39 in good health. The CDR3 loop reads CASSPGESENIQYF. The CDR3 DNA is TGTGCCAGCAGCCCAGGGGAGTCAGAGAACATTCAGTACTTC.